This T cell receptor beta chain was obtained from a study of blood T cell repertoires in COVID-19. At the level of the study: Acute and convalescent COVID-19 specimens originated in the United States, Italy and Spain.

Clones were sequenced by immunoSEQ multiplex PCR, and TCRdb holds only the in-frame ones, with some missing. The sample has about 350,000 clones; about nine tenths are singletons. The V end was cut by 0 bases, the J end by 3 bases, with 8 bases between. The CDR3 sequence is 14 residues long. Germline loops: CDR1 SGHTS, CDR2 YDEGEE. This receptor was taken from a woman aged 50 to 65 with COVID-19, enrolled during active disease. Sequencing was done on a sample of peripheral blood. V is TRBV5-8 and J is TRBJ2-3, with D tentatively TRBD2 (5 bases). The CDR3 sequence is CASSLAPGTDTQYF. The CDR3 DNA sequence: TGTGCCAGCAGCTTGGCCCCGGGAACAGATACGCAGTATTTT.